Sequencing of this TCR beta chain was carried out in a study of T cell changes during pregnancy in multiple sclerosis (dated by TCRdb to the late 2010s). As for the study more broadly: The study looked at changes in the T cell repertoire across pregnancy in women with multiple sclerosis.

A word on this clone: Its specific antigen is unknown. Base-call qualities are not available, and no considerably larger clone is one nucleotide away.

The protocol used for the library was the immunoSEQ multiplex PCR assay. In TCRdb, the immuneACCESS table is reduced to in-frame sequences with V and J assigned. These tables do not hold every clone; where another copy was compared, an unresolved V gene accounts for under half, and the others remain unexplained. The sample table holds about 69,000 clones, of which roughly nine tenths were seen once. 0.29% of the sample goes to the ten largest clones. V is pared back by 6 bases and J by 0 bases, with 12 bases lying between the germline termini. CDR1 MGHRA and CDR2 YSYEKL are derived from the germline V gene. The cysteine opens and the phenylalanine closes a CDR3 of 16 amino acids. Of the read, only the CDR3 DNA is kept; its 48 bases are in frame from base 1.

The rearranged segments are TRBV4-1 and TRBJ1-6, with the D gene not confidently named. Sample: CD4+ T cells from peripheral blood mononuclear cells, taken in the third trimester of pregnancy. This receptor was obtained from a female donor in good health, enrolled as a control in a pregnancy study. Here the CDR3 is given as CASSPDGNSYNSPLHF. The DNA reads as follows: TGCGCCAGCAGTCCGGACGGGAACTCCTATAATTCACCCCTCCACTTT.